What follows is one TCR beta chain and its context. The data belong to a study of tumor-infiltrating lymphocytes in localized non-small cell lung cancer. Study summary: The cohort mixed smokers and never-smokers, several histologies, and some post-neoadjuvant-chemotherapy samples.

The method was immunoSEQ multiplex PCR; TCRdb's version includes in-frame clones alone and lacks a portion of them. Of about 13,000 clones listed, 68% are singletons. V shed 5 bases and J 1 base; nucleotides not matched to a gene: 3. Germline V gene lookup returns CDR1 SGHTA and CDR2 FQGNSA. CDR3 length: 15 amino acids. This sequence originates from a human donor with non-small cell lung cancer. Sequencing used uninvolved lung tissue not adjacent to the tumor. V usage is TRBV7-2 and J usage is TRBJ2-5, with TRBD2 identical over 11 bases. CDR3 in amino acids: CASSRTSGPQETQYF. DNA for the CDR3: TGTGCCAGCAGCCGGACTAGCGGGCCCCAAGAGACCCAGTACTTC.